Given below is one T cell receptor (beta chain) in context. Its cognate antigen is unknown. The isolated RNA, all of it, was reverse transcribed, so expressed TCRB transcripts were what got sequenced. An average about 3.6 million reads came from naive, central memory and regulatory T cell samples. Data came from immunoSEQ multiplex PCR; TCRdb stores just in-frame clones and leaves some out. There are 300,000 or so clones in the sample; roughly 12% occur only once, and about 0.015% lies in the top ten. The entry originates in a study of beta chain features in type 1 diabetes. General observations from the study: The study found moderately but significantly shorter TCRB CDR3s in all four CD4+ subsets of Type 1 diabetes patients. The cDNA sequencing approach could over-represent high-TCR-expressing cells. Unsettled here was the matter of whether HLA type influences TCRB rearrangement.

Blood was drawn once from each donor into heparinised tubes. The draws averaged around 110 mL. Trimming left V 6 bases short and J 2 bases short, with 11 bases between. This CDR3 has 14 residues. Per the germline V gene, CDR1 is MNHEY and CDR2 is SMNVEV (reference sequence). J is TRBJ1-3 and V is TRBV27; D is perhaps TRBD1 (6 bases). This receptor was taken from a woman aged 18-30 years with type 1 diabetes. Sequenced material: naive CD4+ T cells from blood. The CDR3 reads CASSLGGPGNTIYF. The CDR3 coding sequence is TGTGCCAGCAGCCTTGGGGGCCCTGGAAACACCATATATTTT.